These T cell receptor beta chains were read from a single sample in a study of T cell responses to AZD1222 COVID-19 vaccine. Measured with immunoSEQ multiplex PCR; TCRdb has only the in-frame clones, and not every one. The data contain 100,000 to 120,000 clones, roughly 88% of them singletons. Here the sequenced sample was peripheral blood, taken on day 0 of AZD1222 vaccination. The receptors were sampled from an adult in good health. CDR3s include the opening cysteine and the closing phenylalanine or tryptophan. The order of the fields is D gene, clone size, J gene, V gene, CDR3 DNA, CDR3 protein. D genes are given only for firm matches. Expanded clones are given a class, and other clones once, few, many or no size at all.

D gene: -; clone size: -; J gene: TRBJ2-7; V gene: TRBV4-2; CDR3 DNA: TGTGCCAGCAGCCATCCAGGGAGAGAGCAGTACTTC; CDR3 protein: CASSHPGREQYF
D gene: -; clone size: few; J gene: TRBJ1-1; V gene: TRBV27; CDR3 DNA: TGTGCCAGCAGTACCGTCGGCATAGCGGGTGAAGAGGCTTTCTTT; CDR3 protein: CASSTVGIAGEEAFF
D gene: -; clone size: -; J gene: TRBJ2-5; V gene: TRBV7-9; CDR3 DNA: TGTGCCAGCAGCCCAACTAAAGGTGTGATCCAAGAGACCCAGTACTTC; CDR3 protein: CASSPTKGVIQETQYF
D gene: -; clone size: -; J gene: TRBJ1-1; V gene: TRBV19; CDR3 DNA: TGTGCCAGTAGTATAGTAGTGATGAACACTGAAGCTTTCTTT; CDR3 protein: CASSIVVMNTEAFF
D gene: -; clone size: -; J gene: TRBJ2-1; V gene: TRBV3-1/TRBV3-2; CDR3 DNA: TGTGCCAGCAGCCAAGGCGTTGAGGTAGGGCAGTTCTTC; CDR3 protein: CASSQGVEVGQFF
D gene: TRBD1; clone size: -; J gene: TRBJ1-1; V gene: TRBV29-1; CDR3 DNA: TGCAGCGTTGTCCGGACAGGCTACCTGAACACTGAAGCTTTCTTT; CDR3 protein: CSVVRTGYLNTEAFF
D gene: TRBD2; clone size: -; J gene: TRBJ2-2; V gene: TRBV4-3; CDR3 DNA: TGCGCCAGCAGCCAAGATCCCCGGGGGGACACCGGGGAGCTGTTTTTT; CDR3 protein: CASSQDPRGDTGELFF
D gene: -; clone size: -; J gene: TRBJ2-3; V gene: TRBV11-2; CDR3 DNA: TGTGCCAGCAGCAAGGCCGGGACTAGCACAGATACGCAGTATTTT; CDR3 protein: CASSKAGTSTDTQYF
D gene: -; clone size: -; J gene: TRBJ1-2; V gene: TRBV28; CDR3 DNA: TGTGCCAGCAGTTTTACGGGTGGCTACACCTTC; CDR3 protein: CASSFTGGYTF
D gene: -; clone size: -; J gene: TRBJ1-1; V gene: TRBV5-6; CDR3 DNA: TGTGCCAGCAGCTTCCAGCCCACCGAAGGTGAAGCTTTCTTT; CDR3 protein: CASSFQPTEGEAFF
D gene: -; clone size: -; J gene: TRBJ2-6; V gene: TRBV4-3; CDR3 DNA: TGCGCCAGCAGCCAAGGCGCGATTGCCTCTGGGGCCAACGTCCTGACTTTC; CDR3 protein: CASSQGAIASGANVLTF
D gene: -; clone size: -; J gene: TRBJ1-2; V gene: TRBV21-1; CDR3 DNA: TGTGCCAGCAGCAAAGGTCACAAGGATCCTTCTCATAGATGCTTC; CDR3 protein: CASSKGHKDPSHRCF
D gene: TRBD1; clone size: -; J gene: TRBJ2-7; V gene: TRBV5-1; CDR3 DNA: TGCGCCAGCAGCTCTGAGGTCTCTGGACAGGGATACTACGAGCAGTACTTC; CDR3 protein: CASSSEVSGQGYYEQYF
D gene: TRBD2; clone size: -; J gene: TRBJ2-5; V gene: TRBV29-1; CDR3 DNA: TGCAGCGTCAAATCCCCCAGCGGGAAGGCAGAGACCCAGTACTTC; CDR3 protein: CSVKSPSGKAETQYF
D gene: TRBD2; clone size: -; J gene: TRBJ2-1; V gene: TRBV10-2; CDR3 DNA: TGCGCCAGCAGCCCAAGCGGGGGGCTAGACAATGAGCAGTTCTTC; CDR3 protein: CASSPSGGLDNEQFF
D gene: -; clone size: -; J gene: TRBJ2-1; V gene: TRBV6-2/TRBV6-3; CDR3 DNA: TGTGCCAGCAGTTACGGCGCAGGCGGGATTTACAATGAGCAGTTCTTC; CDR3 protein: CASSYGAGGIYNEQFF
D gene: TRBD1; clone size: -; J gene: TRBJ2-1; V gene: TRBV20-1; CDR3 DNA: TGCAGTGCTTACTTACCGGGACAGCATTTCTTC; CDR3 protein: CSAYLPGQHFF
D gene: -; clone size: -; J gene: TRBJ1-4; V gene: TRBV19; CDR3 DNA: TGTGCCAGCCTGAATAGAAATGAAAAACTGTTTTTT; CDR3 protein: CASLNRNEKLFF
D gene: -; clone size: once; J gene: TRBJ1-2; V gene: TRBV7-2; CDR3 DNA: TGTGCCAGCAGCCGGATACAGGGCGGCTATGGCTACACCTTC; CDR3 protein: CASSRIQGGYGYTF
D gene: -; clone size: -; J gene: TRBJ2-4; V gene: TRBV15; CDR3 DNA: TGTGCCACCACCAACGGTGCGGGCGGGAACATTCAGTACTTC; CDR3 protein: CATTNGAGGNIQYF
D gene: -; clone size: -; J gene: TRBJ1-2; V gene: TRBV10-3; CDR3 DNA: TGTGCCATCAGTGAGCCGACCTCTGGACAAGGTACCTTC; CDR3 protein: CAISEPTSGQGTF
D gene: -; clone size: -; J gene: TRBJ1-1; V gene: TRBV21-1; CDR3 DNA: TGTGCCAGCAGCAAAGCGCAGGACAGTCCGGAGAGTGGCACTGAAGCTTTCTTT; CDR3 protein: CASSKAQDSPESGTEAFF
D gene: -; clone size: -; J gene: TRBJ2-7; V gene: TRBV5-1; CDR3 DNA: TGCGCCAGCAGCTTTAGGACAGCTCCTATTTCCTACGAGCAGTACTTC; CDR3 protein: CASSFRTAPISYEQYF
D gene: -; clone size: -; J gene: TRBJ2-4; V gene: TRBV5-8; CDR3 DNA: TGTGCCAGCAGCGCGGCGACTAGGGAAAACATTCAGTACTTC; CDR3 protein: CASSAATRENIQYF
D gene: -; clone size: -; J gene: TRBJ2-7; V gene: TRBV11-3; CDR3 DNA: TGTGCCAGCAGACGCCGGGACATCAGCTCCTACGAGCAGTACTTC; CDR3 protein: CASRRRDISSYEQYF
D gene: TRBD2; clone size: -; J gene: TRBJ2-3; V gene: TRBV11-3; CDR3 DNA: TGTGCCAGCAGCGCATCTAGCGGGAGCGGGACAGATACGCAGTATTTT; CDR3 protein: CASSASSGSGTDTQYF
D gene: TRBD2; clone size: -; J gene: TRBJ2-2; V gene: TRBV7-8; CDR3 DNA: TGTGCCAGCAGCCCCAGGACTAGCGGGAACACCGGGGAGCTGTTTTTT; CDR3 protein: CASSPRTSGNTGELFF
D gene: TRBD1; clone size: -; J gene: TRBJ1-2; V gene: TRBV6-2/TRBV6-3; CDR3 DNA: TGTGCCAGCAGTACCCGGGACAGGGCCCCAGGCTACACCTTC; CDR3 protein: CASSTRDRAPGYTF
D gene: TRBD1; clone size: once; J gene: TRBJ1-1; V gene: TRBV5-4; CDR3 DNA: TGTGCCAGCAGCTCAGGGGGCGGGAACACTGAAGCTTTCTTT; CDR3 protein: CASSSGGGNTEAFF
D gene: -; clone size: -; J gene: TRBJ1-6; V gene: TRBV7-8; CDR3 DNA: TGTGCCAGCACCAAGGAACAGGGCTATAATTCACCCCTCCACTTT; CDR3 protein: CASTKEQGYNSPLHF
D gene: -; clone size: -; J gene: TRBJ2-7; V gene: TRBV12-3/TRBV12-4; CDR3 DNA: TGTGCCAGCAGCAGACGGTCCTACGAGCAGTACTTC; CDR3 protein: CASSRRSYEQYF
D gene: -; clone size: -; J gene: TRBJ1-4; V gene: TRBV2; CDR3 DNA: TGTGCCAGCAGCGACGGAGGAGGAGGCGAAAAACTGTTTTTT; CDR3 protein: CASSDGGGGEKLFF
D gene: -; clone size: -; J gene: TRBJ2-1; V gene: TRBV11-3; CDR3 DNA: TGTGCCAGCAGCATCCCGAGGGGCTACAATGAGCAGTTCTTC; CDR3 protein: CASSIPRGYNEQFF
D gene: -; clone size: -; J gene: TRBJ1-3; V gene: TRBV19; CDR3 DNA: TGTGCCAGTAGTATAGGTAAGGGGAGCTCTGGAAACACCATATATTTT; CDR3 protein: CASSIGKGSSGNTIYF
D gene: TRBD1; clone size: -; J gene: TRBJ1-1; V gene: TRBV5-1; CDR3 DNA: TGCGCCAGCAGCACACAGGGGTCGAACACTGAAGCTTTCTTT; CDR3 protein: CASSTQGSNTEAFF
D gene: TRBD1; clone size: -; J gene: TRBJ1-2; V gene: TRBV19; CDR3 DNA: TGTGCCAGTAGTCCAACCGGGACAGGGGGGACCCTCTATGGCTACACCTTC; CDR3 protein: CASSPTGTGGTLYGYTF
D gene: -; clone size: many; J gene: TRBJ1-3; V gene: TRBV19; CDR3 DNA: TGTGCCAGTAGTCCCGCTTCCTCTGGAAACACCATATATTTT; CDR3 protein: CASSPASSGNTIYF
D gene: TRBD1; clone size: few; J gene: TRBJ2-3; V gene: TRBV12-5; CDR3 DNA: TGTGCTAGTGGTTCCTCGAATCGCGGGACAGGGATATTCTTCACAGATACGCAGTATTTT; CDR3 protein: CASGSSNRGTGIFFTDTQYF
D gene: TRBD1; clone size: -; J gene: TRBJ1-2; V gene: TRBV7-9; CDR3 DNA: TGTGCCAGCAGACCGGAGACAGGGAGGGGGATCTATGGCTACACCTTC; CDR3 protein: CASRPETGRGIYGYTF
D gene: -; clone size: -; J gene: TRBJ1-4; V gene: TRBV10-2; CDR3 DNA: TGCGCCAGCAGTGAGTCGAAAAGGAGTAATGAAAAACTGTTTTTT; CDR3 protein: CASSESKRSNEKLFF